The 30 T cell receptor beta chains in this list originate from one sample, sequenced in a study of cytomegalovirus exposure and HLA in healthy donors. Repertoires were generated with immunoSEQ multiplex PCR, while TCRdb's copy carries only in-frame clones and drops some. The sample contains approximately 150,000 clones, 85% to 90% of which appear only once. What was sequenced was PBMCs. The origin of the receptors is a woman younger than 35 in good health and CMV-seropositive.

The chain has TRBV10-1 and TRBJ2-5, with 7 bases lining up with TRBD1. V dropped 3 bases and J dropped 3; count of bases not matched to a gene: 4. The CDR3 covers 14 residues. CDR1 WNHNN and CDR2 SYGVQD come from the germline V gene (reference sequence). CDR3 in DNA: TGCGCCAGCAGTGATACAGGGGCGAAAGAGACCCAGTACTTC. This translates into CASSDTGAKETQYF.

V is TRBV7-2 and J is TRBJ2-2, with TRBD2 matching 12 bases. Looked up from germline, CDR1 is SGHTA and CDR2 is FQGNSA. V trimming: 7 bases; J trimming: 7 bases; junction bases outside the gene matches: 7. The CDR3 length is 15 residues. The CDR3 DNA is TGTGCCAGCACCGTACTAGCGGGAGGAAACGGGGAGCTGTTTTTT. This translates into CASTVLAGGNGELFF.

The CDR3 nucleotides are TGTGCCTGGAGTGTACCCAATCCGGACAGGAACTTTTACAATGAGCAGTTCTTC. It codes for CAWSVPNPDRNFYNEQFF. This chain joins TRBV30 and TRBJ2-1; 7 nucleotides line up with TRBD1. The CDR3 runs 18 residues. CDR1 and CDR2 (germline): GTSNPN, SVGIG (reference sequence). The trim removed 0 bases at V and 4 bases at J, leaving 15 bases unmatched. The full variable domain, completed using reference TRBV30 and TRBJ2-1, is SQTIHQWPATLVQPVGSPLSLECTVEGTSNPNLYWYRQAAGRGLQLLFYSVGIGQISSEVPQNLSASRPQDRQFILSSKKLLLSDSGFYLCAWSVPNPDRNFYNEQFFGPGTRLTVL.

This chain uses TRBV27 with TRBJ2-7; 10 bases match TRBD1. CDR3 length: 15 residues. Germline lookup yields CDR1 MNHEY and CDR2 SMNVEV (reference sequence). The ends lost 7 bases at V and 0 bases at J; junction bases unmatched: 6. The CDR3 protein is CASKDRDRGSYEQYF. As DNA, the CDR3 is TGTGCCAGCAAGGACCGGGACAGGGGCTCCTACGAGCAGTACTTC.

The chain couples TRBV7-9 to TRBJ2-1; D might be TRBD1 (6 bases). The CDR3 is made up of 13 amino acids. CDR1 is SEHNR and CDR2 is FQNEAQ in the germline V gene (reference sequence). Trimming left V 7 bases short and J 4 bases short, with 11 bases between. The CDR3 DNA follows: TGTGCCAGCAAGACAGACAGGTACAATGAGCAGTTCTTC. It codes for CASKTDRYNEQFF.

This clone turned up a few times. The chain joins TRBV6-1 to TRBJ2-7, with TRBD2 as a possible D gene (5 bases). This CDR3 spans 15 amino acids. Germline V gives CDR1 MNHNS, CDR2 SASEGT. V lost 5 bases and J 2 bases, leaving 16 bases between the germline ends. CDR3 sequence reads: CASSLRENPTYEQYF. The CDR3 DNA sequence: TGTGCCAGCAGTCTACGGGAAAATCCCACCTACGAGCAGTACTTC.

The rearrangement uses TRBV6-5 and TRBJ2-2; 9 bases are a match to TRBD2. The CDR3 sequence is 14 residues long. J gave up 5 bases and V 6 bases, and 4 bases lay outside the gene matches. CDR1 is MNHEY, CDR2 SVGAGI, per germline. CDR3 in amino acids: CASRRLAETGELFF. The CDR3 DNA reads TGTGCCAGCAGAAGACTAGCGGAAACCGGGGAGCTGTTTTTT.

The chain carries TRBV5-4 and TRBJ2-7, with 13 bases fitting TRBD2. The CDR3 runs to 15 residues. Germline CDR1 and CDR2: SGHNT and YYREEE (reference sequence). The V and J ends lost 4 bases and 3 bases, in that order; junction bases with no gene match: 4. CDR3 residues: CASSQRTSGSYEQYF. DNA for the CDR3: TGTGCCAGCAGCCAGCGGACTAGCGGGAGCTACGAGCAGTACTTC.

The V gene is TRBV6-5, the J gene TRBJ1-3; D not certain. The CDR3 runs 16 residues. Germline-derived CDR1 and CDR2 are MNHEY and SVGAGI. Trimming removed 0 bases from V and 0 bases from J, with 9 bases in between. The CDR3 bases are TGTGCCAGCAGTTACTCGCGGAGCCTCTCTGGAAACACCATATATTTT. This sequence encodes CASSYSRSLSGNTIYF.

The genes are TRBV30 and TRBJ1-1, with 8 bases matching TRBD1. The CDR3 extends over 13 amino acids. Germline CDR1 GTSNPN, CDR2 SVGIG (reference sequence). V lost 2 bases to trimming and J lost 4 bases; unmatched junction nucleotides: 3. CDR3 coding DNA: TGTGCCTGGAGTCCAACAGGGGGCACTGAAGCTTTCTTT. It encodes CAWSPTGGTEAFF.

The chain links TRBV7-9 to TRBJ2-7; 12 nucleotides line up with TRBD2. Germline V gene lookup returns CDR1 SEHNR and CDR2 FQNEAQ (reference sequence). The CDR3 is made up of 14 amino acids. V lost 3 bases to trimming and J lost 5 bases; unmatched junction nucleotides: 2. The CDR3: CASSLSSGRDEQYF. CDR3 DNA: TGTGCCAGCAGCTTGTCTAGCGGGAGGGACGAGCAGTACTTC.

The chain combines TRBV4-1 with TRBJ2-4; possible D gene TRBD2, 6 bases. CDR3 length: 18 residues. The germline CDR1 and CDR2 sequences are MGHRA and YSYEKL. The V gene lost 0 bases and the J gene lost 0 bases, with 15 bases spanning the gap. The chain's CDR3 is CASSQDGRLATAKNIQYF. For the CDR3, the DNA is TGCGCCAGCAGCCAAGATGGTCGGCTAGCGACAGCCAAAAACATTCAGTACTTC.

The rearrangement links TRBV28 to TRBJ2-3; unclear D gene. CDR3 length equals 13 residues. The V end lost 6 bases, the J end lost 2 bases, and 9 bases lay between the germline ends. CDR1 and CDR2 (germline): MDHEN, SYDVKM. The CDR3 DNA follows: TGTGCCAGCAGCGCCCCACACACAGATACGCAGTATTTT. The encoded protein is CASSAPHTDTQYF.

J is TRBJ1-3 and V is TRBV2, with 9 bases aligning to TRBD1. Germline loops: CDR1 SNHLY, CDR2 FYNNEI. The CDR3 covers 20 residues. J lost 0 bases, V lost 6 bases, and 18 bases had no gene match. The CDR3 sequence: CASRDTPGQGLGYSGNTIYF. CDR3 sequence (DNA): TGTGCCAGCAGGGACACACCGGGACAGGGCCTAGGCTACTCTGGAAACACCATATATTTT.

This chain connects TRBV2 to TRBJ1-5; 9 positions agree with TRBD1. J gave up 6 bases and V 9 bases, and 6 bases lay outside the gene matches. The CDR3 runs to 13 residues. Germline CDR1 and CDR2: SNHLY and FYNNEI. CDR3 sequence reads: CASRTGEGQPQHF. The CDR3 region has the DNA TGTGCCAGTAGGACAGGGGAGGGTCAGCCCCAGCATTTT.

The chain joins TRBV2 to TRBJ2-5; D gene uncertain. The CDR3 spans 15 residues. Trimming pared 4 bases from V and 1 base from J, leaving 13 bases between. Germline lookup yields CDR1 SNHLY and CDR2 FYNNEI. CDR3 region: CASSGKLAFQETQYF. Here the CDR3 DNA reads TGTGCCAGCAGTGGAAAATTAGCCTTCCAAGAGACCCAGTACTTC.

This clone was seen a few times. DNA of the CDR3: TGTGCCAGCAGTGCGATCCCGGGACAGGGAAACGACGAGCAGTACTTC. Translated: CASSAIPGQGNDEQYF. The gene calls are TRBV6-1 and TRBJ2-7, with TRBD1 matching over 9 bases. Germline V gene data show CDR1 as MNHNS and CDR2 as SASEGT. This CDR3 has 16 residues. V was clipped by 4 bases and J by 5 bases; unmatched bases: 12.

The chain employs TRBV4-1 and TRBJ2-7; TRBD1 might be the D (6 bases). CDR3 length: 14 residues. The germline V gene has CDR1 MGHRA and CDR2 YSYEKL. V was shortened by 0 bases and J by 4 bases, with 10 bases between the two germline ends. In nucleotides, the CDR3 is TGCGCCAGCAGCCAAGAGGGGGCCGGGTACGAGCAGTACTTC. The encoded protein is CASSQEGAGYEQYF.

V usage is TRBV5-1 and J usage is TRBJ2-3, with 9 bases lining up with TRBD2. Germline values: CDR1 SGHRS, CDR2 YFSETQ. The CDR3 covers 15 residues. J gave up 2 bases and V 3 bases, and 4 bases lay outside the gene matches. CDR3: CASSSTSGFTDTQYF. As DNA, the CDR3 is TGCGCCAGCAGCTCGACTAGCGGATTCACAGATACGCAGTATTTT.

This rearrangement joins TRBV11-3 to TRBJ2-3; 10 bases line up with TRBD2. V was clipped by 5 bases and J by 4 bases; unmatched bases: 6. CDR1 is SGHNT, CDR2 YENEEA, per germline. The CDR3 covers 15 residues. In DNA, the CDR3 is TGTGCCAGCAGCCTCCTAGCGGGAGCCCCAGATACGCAGTATTTT. This translates into CASSLLAGAPDTQYF.

This clone has only one observation. J is TRBJ2-1 and V is TRBV30; 9 bases are shared with TRBD1. Germline V gives CDR1 GTSNPN, CDR2 SVGIG (reference sequence). V lost 3 bases and J lost 2; bases outside the gene matches: 5. The CDR3 runs 15 residues. CDR3 DNA sequence: TGTGCCTGGAGAGGGACAGGGAATCCCTACAATGAGCAGTTCTTC. Amino acid sequence: CAWRGTGNPYNEQFF.

This chain uses TRBV4-3 with TRBJ2-2, with 9 bases that match TRBD2. Trimming cost V 6 bases and J 7 bases; bases outside gene matches: 6. Germline lookup yields CDR1 LGHNA and CDR2 YSLEER. CDR3 length: 14 amino acids. CDR3 bases: TGCGCCAGCAGTTTAGCGGGAGCCGTCGGGGAGCTGTTTTTT. Its protein is CASSLAGAVGELFF.

CDR3 region: CASSLRDILYEQYF. CDR3 DNA: TGTGCCAGCAGCTTAAGGGACATCCTCTACGAGCAGTACTTC. V usage is TRBV7-8 and J usage is TRBJ2-7; D might be TRBD1 (6 bases). The CDR3 runs to 14 residues. From germline, CDR1 is SGHVS and CDR2 FQNEAQ. Trimming removed 2 bases at V and 3 bases at J, with 11 bases between.

The chain combines TRBV13 with TRBJ1-1; the D gene is possibly TRBD1 (6 bases). Trimming removed 5 bases at V and 1 base at J, with 8 bases between. The CDR3 sequence is 13 residues long. Germline V CDR1 and CDR2: PRHDT, FYEKMQ (reference sequence). The CDR3, as DNA: TGTGCCAGCAGCCAACAGGGGAACACTGAAGCTTTCTTT. As protein: CASSQQGNTEAFF.

The V call is TRBV21-1, the J call TRBJ1-5; TRBD1 is the table's D call, not checked against the DNA. TRBV21-1 has pseudogene status. The CDR3 spans 15 residues. CDR3 coding DNA: TGTGCCAGCAGCAAAGGGACAGAAAAGGGTCAGCCCCAGCATTTT. As protein: CASSKGTEKGQPQHF.

The chain uses TRBV18 and TRBJ1-1; D is perhaps TRBD1 (6 bases). CDR1 KGHSH and CDR2 LQKENI come from the germline V gene. CDR3 length: 14 amino acids. Trimming shortened V by 4 bases and J by 4 bases, and 13 bases separated the two germline ends. The CDR3 protein is CASSQGDAGTEAFF. As DNA, the CDR3 is TGTGCCAGCTCACAGGGGGATGCTGGCACTGAAGCTTTCTTT.

Concerning this clone itself: Other DNA sequences within the sample encode an identical CDR3. This sequence joins TRBV11-3 and TRBJ2-7; D perhaps matches TRBD2 (6 bases). The length of the CDR3 is 14 residues. Germline CDR1 is SGHNT and CDR2 is YENEEA. The germline V and J ends were trimmed by 5 bases and 1 base, with 12 bases remaining between them. This CDR3 reads CASSLGSGSYEQYF. The DNA for the CDR3 is TGTGCCAGCAGCCTAGGGAGCGGGTCCTACGAGCAGTACTTC. The full variable domain, in which reference TRBV11-3 and TRBJ2-7 provide the parts outside the CDR3, is EAGVVQSPRYKIIEKKQPVAFWCNPISGHNTLYWYLQNLGQGPELLIRYENEEAVDDSQLPKDRFSAERLKGVDSTLKIQPAELGDSAVYLCASSLGSGSYEQYFGPGTRLTVT.

The V call is TRBV11-1, the J call TRBJ2-7, with 7 bases aligning to TRBD1. The germline V gene encodes CDR1 SGHAT and CDR2 FQDESV (reference sequence). The CDR3 has 17 amino acids. The V gene end was trimmed by 2 bases and the J gene end by 1 base; junction bases not matched to a gene: 11. DNA of the CDR3: TGTGCCAGCAGCTTAAGGTTTGGGGGACAGCTATCCTACGAGCAGTACTTC. Its protein product is CASSLRFGGQLSYEQYF. The full variable domain, rest sourced from reference TRBV11-1 and TRBJ2-7, is EAEVAQSPRYKITEKSQAVAFWCDPISGHATLYWYRQILGQGPELLVQFQDESVVDDSQLPKDRFSAERLKGVDSTLKIQPAELGDSAMYLCASSLRFGGQLSYEQYFGPGTRLTVT.

The chain employs TRBV7-9 and TRBJ1-5; tentative D call: TRBD1 (5 bases). The V gene's germline CDR1 is SEHNR and CDR2 FQNEAQ (reference sequence). With 2 bases removed from V and 15 bases from J, the gap between germline ends came to 14 bases. The CDR3 is made up of 12 amino acids. The DNA of the CDR3 is TGTGCCAGCAGCTTATTGGGCGGGGACGCGCATTTT. Translated, it gives CASSLLGGDAHF. The variable domain in full, with the rest retrieved from reference TRBV7-9 and TRBJ1-5, is DTGVSQNPRHKITKRGQNVTFRCDPISEHNRLYWYRQTLGQGPEFLTYFQNEAQLEKSRLLSDRFSAERPKGSFSTLEIQRTEQGDSAMYLCASSLLGGDAHFGDGTRLSIL.

This chain connects TRBV7-9 to TRBJ2-2; possibly TRBD1 for D (5 bases). The CDR3 has 14 residues. Trimming removed 5 bases from V and 3 bases from J, with 10 bases in between. The germline V gene has CDR1 SEHNR and CDR2 FQNEAQ (reference sequence). As DNA, the CDR3 is TGTGCCAGCAGCGCATCAGGGTACACCGGGGAGCTGTTTTTT. Its translation: CASSASGYTGELFF. The entire variable domain, with the rest obtained from reference TRBV7-9 and TRBJ2-2, is as follows: DTGVSQNPRHKITKRGQNVTFRCDPISEHNRLYWYRQTLGQGPEFLTYFQNEAQLEKSRLLSDRFSAERPKGSFSTLEIQRTEQGDSAMYLCASSASGYTGELFFGEGSRLTVL.